These 30 T cell receptor beta chains were all obtained from the same sample, sequenced in a study of monozygotic twins with inflammatory bowel disease. TCRdb reprocessed the 5' RACE reads and stores each CDR3 protein as one record, lacking DNA. This sample's table has about 210,000 distinct CDR3 sequences. The sequencing input was blood. Receptor source: a human donor with ulcerative colitis or Crohn's disease, or a healthy co-twin of an affected twin (not recorded which).

This chain links TRBV18 with TRBJ2-7; absent DNA, TCRdb's TRBD2 call cannot be checked. Per the germline V gene, CDR1 is KGHSH and CDR2 is LQKENI. This CDR3 has 16 residues. The CDR3 sequence is CASSPPVGGGPYEQYF.

The J gene is TRBJ2-5, the V gene TRBV12-3 or TRBV12-4. CDR3 length: 13 amino acids. CDR3 amino acids: CASSLGFPETQYF.

The rearrangement uses TRBV29-1 and TRBJ2-5. This CDR3 spans 13 amino acids. Germline-derived CDR1 and CDR2 are SQVTM and ANQGSEA. The CDR3 sequence: CSVNLGGEETQYF.

The CDR3 loop is CASSPAGTTEAFF. The chain joins TRBV18 to TRBJ1-1; TCRdb returns TRBD1, unconfirmable since there is no DNA. The CDR3 has 13 residues. Germline CDR1 is KGHSH and CDR2 is LQKENI.

CDR3 amino acids: CASSQLTSGGDEQYF. This chain connects TRBV14 to TRBJ2-7; as DNA is missing, the TRBD2 call by TCRdb cannot be tested. The germline gives CDR1 SGHDN, CDR2 FVKESK. The CDR3 is made up of 15 amino acids.

The rearrangement uses TRBV7-9 and TRBJ2-1; TCRdb returns TRBD2, unconfirmable since there is no DNA. Germline assignment: CDR1 SEHNR and CDR2 FQNEAQ (reference sequence). CDR3 size: 17 residues. CDR3: CASSLGPAGTGGDEQFF.

The chain links TRBV5-1 to TRBJ2-7; TCRdb designates TRBD1, a call that cannot be tested without DNA. This CDR3 is built from 15 residues. Germline V gene lookup returns CDR1 SGHRS and CDR2 YFSETQ. The CDR3 loop is CASSRQVLASYEQYF.

This chain joins TRBV5-1 and TRBJ2-2; TCRdb lists TRBD1, though no DNA is available to test this call. Germline CDR1 and CDR2: SGHRS and YFSETQ. This CDR3 has 15 amino acids. The CDR3 reads CASSLTGPNTGELFF.

This sequence joins TRBV7-2 and TRBJ2-5; the TCRdb D gene call, TRBD1, has no DNA to confirm it. The germline V gene has CDR1 SGHTA and CDR2 FQGNSA. This CDR3 has 15 residues. The CDR3 protein is CASSLNRGYQETQYF.

The CDR3 protein is CASGSGFAGGNTGELFF. The rearrangement links TRBV27 to TRBJ2-2; the TCRdb D gene call, TRBD2, has no DNA to confirm it. The CDR3 extends over 17 amino acids. The germline V gene encodes CDR1 MNHEY and CDR2 SMNVEV (reference sequence).

The chain joins TRBV15 to TRBJ1-6. The CDR3 has 14 residues. Germline V gene sequence: CDR1 LNHNV, CDR2 YYDKDF (reference sequence). The CDR3 spells CATSSRTGMMTLHF.

The gene calls are TRBV20-1 and TRBJ2-3; TCRdb's assignment of TRBD1 cannot be checked, as there is no DNA. CDR3 length: 13 amino acids. The V gene's germline CDR1 is DFQATT and CDR2 SNEGSKA (reference sequence). This CDR3 reads CSSDGGTADTQYF.

The chain employs TRBV7-8 and TRBJ1-5. Germline loops: CDR1 SGHVS, CDR2 FQNEAQ. CDR3 size: 13 residues. The chain's CDR3 is CASSPRSAQPQHF.

V is TRBV6-2 or TRBV6-3 and J is TRBJ2-1; the TRBD2 assignment by TCRdb is unverifiable without DNA. Germline-derived CDR1 and CDR2 are MNHEY and SVGEGT. The length of the CDR3 is 15 residues. The CDR3 region is CASSSGGTGYNEQFF.

The rearrangement uses TRBV27 and TRBJ2-3; the TCRdb D gene call, TRBD1, has no DNA to confirm it. The CDR3 length is 16 residues. CDR1 and CDR2 from the germline V gene are MNHEY and SMNVEV (reference sequence). This chain's CDR3 is CASSPRDRIYTDTQYF.

The chain is built from TRBV5-1 and TRBJ2-3. The CDR3 covers 14 residues. Germline CDR1 SGHRS, CDR2 YFSETQ. The CDR3 spells CASSLGREQDTQYF.

The V call is TRBV2, the J call TRBJ1-1; absent DNA, TCRdb's TRBD1 call cannot be checked. The CDR3 is made up of 16 amino acids. Germline V gene sequence: CDR1 SNHLY, CDR2 FYNNEI. CDR3 amino acids: CASSVVRQDWNTEAFF.

V gene TRBV7-8 combines with J gene TRBJ1-1. This CDR3 is built from 11 residues. Germline V gene data show CDR1 as SGHVS and CDR2 as FQNEAQ. The CDR3 sequence is CASSLAGTAFF.

The V gene is TRBV18, the J gene TRBJ1-6; TCRdb's D call, TRBD1, is unchecked because there is no DNA. In germline, CDR1 is KGHSH, CDR2 LQKENI. This CDR3 spans 18 amino acids. The CDR3 protein is CASSPIRQGGDRYSPLHF.

The chain joins TRBV29-1 to TRBJ1-1; there is no DNA to check the TCRdb D call of TRBD1. CDR1 and CDR2 from the germline V gene are SQVTM and ANQGSEA. The CDR3 has 12 residues. CDR3 region: CSVEPRGTEAFF.

The chain carries TRBV18 and TRBJ1-2. CDR1 and CDR2 (germline): KGHSH, LQKENI. CDR3 length equals 14 residues. The CDR3 here is CASSPFEAQPGYTF.

The chain uses TRBV11-2 and TRBJ2-7. CDR3 length: 13 amino acids. Germline V gene lookup returns CDR1 SGHAT and CDR2 FQNNGV. This chain's CDR3 is CASSLVRFYEQYF.

This chain links TRBV6-4 with TRBJ2-3; TCRdb outputs TRBD1, but without DNA this stays unchecked. The CDR3 has 16 amino acids. Germline V gene lookup returns CDR1 MRHNA and CDR2 SNTAGT. This chain's CDR3 is CASSDSPGTGGVTQYF.

This chain links TRBV20-1 with TRBJ2-7; TCRdb selects TRBD2, and the lack of DNA leaves this call unchecked. Germline V gene lookup returns CDR1 DFQATT and CDR2 SNEGSKA (reference sequence). The CDR3 has 12 amino acids. The CDR3 loop is CSASGLVYEQYF.

This chain connects TRBV4-1 to TRBJ1-4; with no DNA, the TCRdb D assignment of TRBD1 cannot be verified. Germline V gene sequence: CDR1 MGHRA, CDR2 YSYEKL. The CDR3 length is 15 residues. The CDR3 region is CASSHRQGENEKLFF.

The rearrangement joins TRBV7-6 to TRBJ1-2; lacking DNA, the TRBD1 call made by TCRdb goes unchecked. This CDR3 comprises 13 residues. Germline V gene lookup returns CDR1 SGHVS and CDR2 FNYEAQ. CDR3 region: CASSTGGNGGYTF.

The rearrangement links TRBV12-3 or TRBV12-4 to TRBJ2-4; the TCRdb call, TRBD1, lacks DNA for checking. This CDR3 contains 11 residues. The CDR3 loop reads CASSLQGIQYF.

This chain connects TRBV7-9 to TRBJ1-4; TCRdb picks TRBD1, but there is no DNA to check that call. Germline loops: CDR1 SEHNR, CDR2 FQNEAQ (reference sequence). CDR3 size: 14 residues. This CDR3 reads CASRGRIFNEKLFF. Full variable domain (missing parts from reference TRBV7-9 and TRBJ1-4): DTGVSQNPRHKITKRGQNVTFRCDPISEHNRLYWYRQTLGQGPEFLTYFQNEAQLEKSRLLSDRFSAERPKGSFSTLEIQRTEQGDSAMYLCASRGRIFNEKLFFGSGTQLSVL.

The chain couples TRBV6-1 to TRBJ2-2. Germline values: CDR1 MNHNS, CDR2 SASEGT. The CDR3 runs to 13 residues. The CDR3: CASGMGNTGELFF.

The V gene is TRBV5-1, the J gene TRBJ1-1. Germline V gene lookup returns CDR1 SGHRS and CDR2 YFSETQ. The CDR3 runs 15 residues. CDR3 sequence: CASSLIFGPNTEAFF.